Listed below are T cell receptor beta chains from one sample, sequenced in a study of immune evolution from preneoplasia to lung adenocarcinoma. This table comes from immunoSEQ multiplex PCR, and its TCRdb copy is limited to in-frame clones, with some not included. There are under 15,000 clones in the sample; approximately 87% occur only once, and approximately 3.8% lies in the top ten. Sequencing was performed on FFPE tissue from an adenomatous hyperplasia lung lesion. These receptors were collected from a person aged 50-70 years with lung adenocarcinoma. CDR3s include the opening cysteine and the closing phenylalanine or tryptophan. Fields, in order: CDR3 protein, CDR3 DNA, D gene, J gene, clone size, V gene. A D gene is named only where the DNA matches it firmly. Not all rows give a size; the values are once, few, many and, for expanded clones, a class.

CSVVLPLDTEAFF	TGCAGCGTTGTGTTGCCTTTGGACACTGAAGCTTTCTTT	-	TRBJ1-1	-	TRBV29-1
CASSLDGVHGNTIYF	TGCGCCAGCAGCTTGGATGGGGTGCATGGAAACACCATATATTTT	-	TRBJ1-3	-	TRBV5-1
CASSLGVADTQYF	TGTGCCAGCAGCTTAGGGGTCGCAGATACGCAGTATTTT	-	TRBJ2-3	-	TRBV7-2
CASSSDRGTEAFF	TGTGCCAGCAGCTCCGACAGGGGCACTGAAGCTTTCTTT	TRBD1	TRBJ1-1	-	TRBV28
CASRPGSVNTEAFF	TGTGCCAGCAGACCAGGATCGGTGAACACTGAAGCTTTCTTT	-	TRBJ1-1	-	TRBV6-5
CSARDRETQYF	TGCAGTGCTAGAGATCGAGAGACCCAGTACTTC	-	TRBJ2-5	-	TRBV20-1
CASSEERRLAKNIQYF	TGTGCCAGCAGTGAAGAGCGGAGGCTAGCCAAAAACATTCAGTACTTC	-	TRBJ2-4	-	TRBV6-1
CASSFSLRGGYTF	TGTGCCAGCAGTTTCTCTCTCCGCGGTGGCTACACCTTC	-	TRBJ1-2	-	TRBV27
CASSLSGGSTDTQYF	TGTGCCAGCAGTCTATCAGGGGGAAGCACAGATACGCAGTATTTT	TRBD1	TRBJ2-3	-	TRBV6-6
CATSPTTDTQYF	TGTGCCACCAGCCCTACAACAGATACGCAGTATTTT	-	TRBJ2-3	once	TRBV15
CASSPSQTGFYEQYF	TGTGCCAGCAGCCCATCCCAGACAGGGTTCTACGAGCAGTACTTC	TRBD1	TRBJ2-7	-	TRBV11-2
CASSPPSGPLLYEQYF	TGTGCCAGCTCACCACCGTCGGGACCCCTCCTCTACGAGCAGTACTTC	-	TRBJ2-7	-	TRBV18
CASSIFGTNNQPQHF	TGTGCCAGTAGTATATTCGGGACAAATAATCAGCCCCAGCATTTT	-	TRBJ1-5	-	TRBV19
CASSDLPGYEQYF	TGTGCCAGCAGTGACTTACCGGGATACGAGCAGTACTTC	-	TRBJ2-7	-	TRBV7-2
CAISESNILGNEQFF	TGTGCCATCAGTGAGTCCAACATCCTAGGCAATGAGCAGTTCTTC	-	TRBJ2-1	once	TRBV10-3
CASSVTTIDTQYF	TGTGCCAGCAGCGTGACGACAATAGATACGCAGTATTTT	-	TRBJ2-3	-	TRBV11-3
CASNGMGAVPYGYTF	TGTGCCAGCAATGGGATGGGGGCCGTCCCGTATGGCTACACCTTC	-	TRBJ1-2	-	TRBV28
CASSLGFSGANVLTF	TGTGCCAGCAGCTTAGGCTTCTCTGGGGCCAACGTCCTGACTTTC	-	TRBJ2-6	-	TRBV11-3
CASKTSGRGAGELFF	TGTGCCAGCAAAACTAGCGGGAGAGGGGCCGGGGAGCTGTTTTTT	TRBD2	TRBJ2-2	few	TRBV2
CSARVRDGYTF	TGCAGTGCTAGAGTACGCGATGGCTACACCTTC	-	TRBJ1-2	-	TRBV20-1
CAWSDATPGNTIYF	TGTGCCTGGAGTGACGCTACCCCCGGAAACACCATATATTTT	-	TRBJ1-3	once	TRBV30
CASSLDPGYSYEQYF	TGTGCCAGCAGCTTAGATCCGGGGTACTCCTACGAGCAGTACTTC	-	TRBJ2-7	-	TRBV7-8
CASSLDPRDGGYTF	TGTGCCAGCAGCTTAGATCCGAGGGACGGAGGCTACACCTTC	-	TRBJ1-2	-	TRBV11-3
CASSEAGTGGSGNTIYF	TGTGCCAGCAGTGAAGCGGGGACAGGGGGCTCTGGAAACACCATATATTTT	TRBD1	TRBJ1-3	once	TRBV6-1
CASSRSMNTEAFF	TGTGCCAGCAGCAGAAGCATGAACACTGAAGCTTTCTTT	-	TRBJ1-1	once	TRBV6-5
CASSVIGENNEQFF	TGTGCCAGCAGTGTCATTGGGGAGAACAATGAGCAGTTCTTC	-	TRBJ2-1	-	TRBV25-1
CASSTTVIGGNTIYF	TGTGCCAGTAGTACTACAGTGATCGGTGGAAACACCATATATTTT	-	TRBJ1-3	-	TRBV19
CASSLGTNSNQPQHF	TGTGCCAGCAGTCTCGGGACAAATAGCAATCAGCCCCAGCATTTT	-	TRBJ1-5	-	TRBV5-6
CASSLRQGGVTEAFF	TGTGCCAGCAGCTTACGACAGGGAGGGGTCACTGAAGCTTTCTTT	TRBD1	TRBJ1-1	-	TRBV7-3
CASSNHGPRGDTQYF	TGTGCCAGCAGCAATCATGGGCCTAGAGGAGATACGCAGTATTTT	-	TRBJ2-3	-	TRBV21-1
CASSYGPTGHYGYTF	TGTGCCAGCAGTTACGGGCCGACAGGACACTATGGCTACACCTTC	-	TRBJ1-2	-	TRBV6-5
CSGGANEQFF	TGCAGCGGGGGGGCCAATGAGCAGTTCTTC	-	TRBJ2-1	-	TRBV29-1
CASSLYGTYGYTF	TGTGCCAGCAGCTTATACGGAACCTATGGCTACACCTTC	-	TRBJ1-2	-	TRBV11-3
CASSGRTSGVNTGELFF	TGTGCCAGCAGCGGCCGGACTAGCGGGGTTAACACCGGGGAGCTGTTTTTT	TRBD2	TRBJ2-2	-	TRBV7-9
CASSEGSSSYNEQFF	TGCGCCAGCAGTGAGGGTTCAAGCTCCTACAATGAGCAGTTCTTC	-	TRBJ2-1	-	TRBV5-1
CASSLQKETQYF	TGTGCCAGCAGCTTGCAGAAAGAGACCCAGTACTTC	-	TRBJ2-5	-	TRBV7-6
CAWVNGPNEKLFF	TGTGCCTGGGTGAACGGACCGAATGAAAAACTGTTTTTT	-	TRBJ1-4	-	TRBV30
CASRSANTGELFF	TGTGCCAGCAGATCCGCGAACACCGGGGAGCTGTTTTTT	-	TRBJ2-2	-	TRBV28
CATSRDSANTEAFF	TGTGCCACCAGCAGAGACTCCGCGAACACTGAAGCTTTCTTT	-	TRBJ1-1	once	TRBV15
CSVESTSANEQFF	TGCAGCGTTGAGAGCACCTCCGCTAATGAGCAGTTCTTC	-	TRBJ2-1	-	TRBV29-1
CASSLHGGGTSTDTQYF	TGTGCCAGCAGCTTGCATGGGGGCGGGACTAGCACAGATACGCAGTATTTT	-	TRBJ2-3	-	TRBV5-5
CASRTAPNQPQHF	TGTGCTTCGAGGACAGCCCCGAATCAGCCCCAGCATTTT	-	TRBJ1-5	-	TRBV6-1
CSGGLGNTEAFF	TGCAGCGGGGGGCTTGGGAACACTGAAGCTTTCTTT	-	TRBJ1-1	few	TRBV29-1
CASSHSYIINYGYTF	TGTGCCAGCAGCCACTCTTATATAATTAACTATGGCTACACCTTC	-	TRBJ1-2	-	TRBV9
CASSHPGLAGGPDKETQYF	TGCGCCAGCAGCCACCCGGGACTAGCGGGAGGGCCAGATAAAGAGACCCAGTACTTC	TRBD2	TRBJ2-5	-	TRBV4-1
CASSRSGTGDTEAFF	TGCGCCAGCAGCCGGTCCGGGACAGGGGACACTGAAGCTTTCTTT	TRBD1	TRBJ1-1	-	TRBV5-1
CASSPGQGRAFF	TGTGCCAGCAGTCCGGGACAGGGGCGGGCTTTCTTT	TRBD1	TRBJ1-1	-	TRBV28
CASSLDGNQPQHF	TGTGCCAGCAGTTTAGACGGCAATCAGCCCCAGCATTTT	-	TRBJ1-5	-	TRBV28
CSTNTEYTQYF	TGCAGCACCAATACCGAATATACGCAGTATTTT	-	TRBJ2-3	-	TRBV29-1